These 21 T cell receptor beta chains originate from one sample sequenced in a study of OX40 agonist ivuxolimab in advanced cancers. The protocol was immunoSEQ multiplex PCR, while the TCRdb copy is restricted to in-frame clones and leaves out a portion. The sample has 55,000 to 90,000 clones, 70% to 90% seen once; the top ten hold 0.85% to 1.3%. The specimen comprised CD4+ or CD8+ T cells sorted from blood, sampled in a trial of the OX40 agonist ivuxolimab. The receptors were gathered from an adult with an advanced solid tumor such as melanoma, head and neck, liver or kidney cancer.

This chain uses TRBV6-1 with TRBJ1-1; no clear D. The CDR3 contains 12 residues. Germline V CDR1 and CDR2: MNHNS, SASEGT. V lost 6 bases to trimming and J lost 3 bases, with 8 bases between them. CDR3 residues: CASRRRDTEAFF. For the CDR3, the DNA is TGTGCCAGCAGAAGACGAGACACTGAAGCTTTCTTT.

The chain joins TRBV19 to TRBJ2-7; the D gene is possibly TRBD1 (6 bases). The V end was cut by 10 bases, the J end by 6 bases, with 19 bases between. The germline V gene encodes CDR1 LNHDA and CDR2 SQIVND (reference sequence). CDR3 length: 13 amino acids. CDR3 DNA sequence: TGTGCCACTCGGAACAGGGATTCGGGCGAGCAGTACTTC. Encoded protein: CATRNRDSGEQYF.

The gene calls are TRBV5-1 and TRBJ2-6; D is unresolved. The CDR3 is made up of 18 amino acids. Germline CDR1 reads SGHRS; CDR2 reads YFSETQ. V lost 5 bases to trimming and J lost 0 bases, with 18 bases between them. The CDR3: CASRPGSLLLSGANVLTF. DNA of the CDR3: TGCGCCAGCAGACCCGGGTCTTTACTTCTCTCTGGGGCCAACGTCCTGACTTTC.

The chain combines TRBV19 with TRBJ1-1, with a possible D match to TRBD1 (6 bases). V was pared by 4 bases and J by 5 bases, with 17 bases between. The CDR3 is made up of 15 amino acids. The germline V gene has CDR1 LNHDA and CDR2 SQIVND (reference sequence). Here the CDR3 DNA reads TGTGCCAGTAGTAGGGGCAGGGGAGGTGTAACTGAAGCTTTCTTT. Translated: CASSRGRGGVTEAFF. The full variable domain, its missing parts supplied by reference TRBV19 and TRBJ1-1, is DGGITQSPKYLFRKEGQNVTLSCEQNLNHDAMYWYRQDPGQGLRLIYYSQIVNDFQKGDIAEGYSVSREKKESFPLTVTSAQKNPTAFYLCASSRGRGGVTEAFFGQGTRLTVV.

The V and J genes are TRBV18 and TRBJ2-7; TRBD1 agrees at 7 bases. The germline gives CDR1 KGHSH, CDR2 LQKENI. V shed 2 bases, J shed 2 bases, and the junction held 6 bases outside the gene matches. This CDR3 comprises 15 residues. CDR3 sequence reads: CASSPSGTVTYEQYF. The CDR3 bases are TGTGCCAGCTCACCATCCGGGACAGTGACCTACGAGCAGTACTTC.

This clone was seen only a few times. The chain employs TRBV6-1 and TRBJ2-5; 7 bases are shared with TRBD1. With V trimmed by 3 bases and J by 7 bases, 14 bases remained unmatched. The CDR3 spans 16 residues. Germline V gene data show CDR1 as MNHNS and CDR2 as SASEGT. This chain's CDR3 is CASSERQGGNVWTQYF. In DNA form, the CDR3 reads TGTGCCAGCAGTGAGCGACAGGGTGGGAATGTTTGGACCCAGTACTTC.

This chain uses TRBV5-4 with TRBJ2-4; 7 nucleotides agree with TRBD1. Per the germline V gene, CDR1 is SGHNT and CDR2 is YYREEE (reference sequence). The CDR3 contains 17 residues. Trimming cost V 0 bases and J 8 bases; bases outside gene matches: 14. For the CDR3, the DNA is TGTGCCAGCAGCTTGGGAGGGGGCTTGGGGCAAAAAGACATTCAGTACTTC. Amino acids: CASSLGGGLGQKDIQYF.

This clone was seen a few times. The chain has TRBV19 and TRBJ1-1; TRBD1 might be the D (6 bases). Trimming took 10 bases from V and 1 from J, leaving 22 bases between them. This CDR3 is 16 amino acids long. The germline V gene has CDR1 LNHDA and CDR2 SQIVND (reference sequence). CDR3 region: CATKGEGDHENTEAFF. The DNA of the CDR3 is TGTGCCACCAAGGGGGAGGGGGACCACGAGAACACTGAAGCTTTCTTT.

The chain combines TRBV29-1 with TRBJ2-2; TRBD1 agrees at 7 bases. V lost 7 bases and J lost 1; bases outside the gene matches: 3. The CDR3 extends over 13 amino acids. Germline CDR1 SQVTM, CDR2 ANQGSEA. The chain's CDR3 is CSARDRNTGELFF. For the CDR3, the DNA is TGCAGCGCCCGGGACAGGAACACCGGGGAGCTGTTTTTT.

The V call is TRBV7-6, the J call TRBJ1-1; maybe TRBD1 (5 bases). Trimming took 0 bases from V and 1 from J, leaving 9 bases between them. The CDR3 covers 15 residues. Germline V gene lookup returns CDR1 SGHVS and CDR2 FNYEAQ. The CDR3 spells CASSLAQGGNTEAFF. The CDR3, as DNA: TGTGCCAGCAGCTTAGCCCAGGGAGGGAACACTGAAGCTTTCTTT.

This chain joins TRBV19 and TRBJ1-5, with 8 bases identical to TRBD1. The CDR3 has 16 residues. CDR1 and CDR2 from the germline V gene are LNHDA and SQIVND (reference sequence). V lost 5 bases and J lost 0; bases outside the gene matches: 6. The CDR3 reads CASSPRQGISNQPQHF. Written as DNA, the CDR3 is TGTGCCAGTAGTCCCCGACAGGGGATTAGCAATCAGCCCCAGCATTTT.

This rearrangement joins TRBV27 to TRBJ1-2; TRBD1 is a possible D gene (6 bases). Trimming took off 1 base at V and 0 bases at J, with 18 bases between the two ends. The CDR3 runs 18 residues. Germline loops: CDR1 MNHEY, CDR2 SMNVEV (reference sequence). CDR3 nucleotides: TGTGCCAGCAGTTTATGGGGGGGGGCCCGGCCGTCTAACTATGGCTACACCTTC. It encodes CASSLWGGARPSNYGYTF.

The gene calls are TRBV19 and TRBJ2-7; D perhaps matches TRBD2 (6 bases). Germline CDR1 and CDR2: LNHDA and SQIVND (reference sequence). This CDR3 region has 15 residues. V was cut by 5 bases and J by 1 base, with 15 bases left in between. The chain's CDR3 is CASSPLGGRSYEQYF. The CDR3 DNA reads as TGTGCCAGTAGTCCGTTGGGGGGTCGATCCTACGAGCAGTACTTC.

This clone was seen once. This chain connects TRBV5-1 to TRBJ2-3; 8 positions agree with TRBD1. In germline, CDR1 is SGHRS, CDR2 YFSETQ. There are 15 residues in the CDR3. The V gene end was trimmed by 5 bases and the J gene end by 2 bases; junction bases not matched to a gene: 7. Here the CDR3 reads CASSPRQGTTDTQYF. The CDR3 DNA follows: TGCGCCAGCAGTCCCCGACAGGGGACCACAGATACGCAGTATTTT.

This chain uses TRBV11-2 with TRBJ1-1; TRBD1 matches at 8 bases. J lost 5 bases, V lost 5 bases, and 10 bases had no gene match. CDR3 length: 15 residues. Looked up from germline, CDR1 is SGHAT and CDR2 is FQNNGV. The CDR3 loop is CASSPIRTGRTEAFF. The CDR3 bases are TGTGCCAGCAGCCCGATCCGGACAGGGCGGACTGAAGCTTTCTTT.

The V gene is TRBV18, the J gene TRBJ1-2; no clear D gene. The CDR3 is 15 amino acids. In germline, CDR1 is KGHSH, CDR2 LQKENI. Trimming took 3 bases from V and 5 from J, leaving 16 bases between them. The CDR3 bases are TGTGCCAGCTCACCCCAAAAAGGCCAGGAATATGGCTACACCTTC. Translation gives CASSPQKGQEYGYTF.

V and J are TRBV27 and TRBJ2-2, with a possible D match to TRBD1 (5 bases). V was clipped by 5 bases and J by 6 bases, with 10 bases between them. CDR3 length: 13 amino acids. The germline CDR1 and CDR2 sequences are MNHEY and SMNVEV (reference sequence). CDR3 DNA sequence: TGTGCCAGCAGTCCGCAGGGATCCGGGGAGCTGTTTTTT. Translating it yields CASSPQGSGELFF.

The V and J genes are TRBV27 and TRBJ2-3, with 9 bases fitting TRBD2. In germline, CDR1 is MNHEY, CDR2 SMNVEV (reference sequence). The CDR3 is 14 residues long. J was trimmed by 4 bases and V by 3 bases; bases with no gene match: 2. The CDR3 coding sequence is TGTGCCAGCAGTTTGGGACTAGCTTCAGATACGCAGTATTTT. Translating it yields CASSLGLASDTQYF.

J is TRBJ1-2 and V is TRBV2; 9 positions match TRBD1. V trimming: 9 bases; J trimming: 4 bases; junction bases outside the gene matches: 15. This CDR3 has 16 amino acids. In germline, CDR1 is SNHLY, CDR2 FYNNEI. The chain's CDR3 is CARASGQGVSRYGYTF. In DNA form, the CDR3 reads TGTGCCAGAGCTTCGGGACAGGGAGTATCCCGCTATGGCTACACCTTC.

J is TRBJ1-5 and V is TRBV6-9, with D possibly matching TRBD1 (5 bases). The length of the CDR3 is 17 residues. Germline values: CDR1 MNHGY, CDR2 SVAAGI. Between the trimmed V and J ends, which lost 5 bases and 5 bases, there was a span of 22 bases. As DNA, the CDR3 is TGTGCCAGCAGTCCCCAATTTCGTAGCGGGGGTTATCAGCCCCAGCATTTT. Translated, it gives CASSPQFRSGGYQPQHF.

V gene TRBV19 combines with J gene TRBJ1-6, with D possibly matching TRBD1 (6 bases). Trimming took off 3 bases at V and 7 bases at J, with 13 bases between the two ends. From germline, CDR1 is LNHDA and CDR2 SQIVND (reference sequence). The CDR3 length is 15 residues. The CDR3 DNA is TGTGCCAGTAGTATCGGGGGACAACCAAATTCACCCCTCCACTTT. Encoded protein: CASSIGGQPNSPLHF.